This TCR beta chain emerged from a study of T cells after yellow fever vaccination. Whole-study findings and limits: Some clonotypes, a small share, were shared between CD4 and CD8 compartments. Weaker, the secondary response peaked sooner, at day 5 versus 15. FACS-sorted repertoires could contain abundant clonotypes contaminating from the bulk population.

MiXCR, applied by TCRdb to the 5' RACE reads, yields one record per CDR3 protein. The repertoire has just under 600,000 distinct CDR3 sequences, approximately 15% of them found once; the top ten carry over 13%. The trim removed 10 bases at V and 5 bases at J, leaving 12 bases unmatched. Germline loops: CDR1 LNHNV, CDR2 YYDKDF (reference sequence). The CDR3 length is 16 residues. This clonotype was detected only a few times. The antigen is undetermined. The input for sequencing was PBMCs, taken on the day of the yellow fever booster vaccination. The rearrangement joins TRBV15 to TRBJ2-6, with 9 bases lining up with TRBD1. This TCR was recovered from a man under 40 who received the YFV17D yellow fever vaccine. The CDR3 sequence: CASSTGGANRANVLTF. CDR3 coding DNA: TGTGCCAGCTCGACAGGGGGGGCCAACAGGGCCAACGTCCTGACTTTC.